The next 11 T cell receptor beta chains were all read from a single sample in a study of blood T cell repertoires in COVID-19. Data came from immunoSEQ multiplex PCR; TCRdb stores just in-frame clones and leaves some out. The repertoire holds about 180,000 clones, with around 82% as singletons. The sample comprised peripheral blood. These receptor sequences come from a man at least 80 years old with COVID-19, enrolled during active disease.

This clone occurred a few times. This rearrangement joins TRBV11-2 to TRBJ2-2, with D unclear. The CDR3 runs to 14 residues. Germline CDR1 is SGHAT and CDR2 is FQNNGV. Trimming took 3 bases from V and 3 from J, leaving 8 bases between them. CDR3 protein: CASSFVADTGELFF. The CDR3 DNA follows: TGTGCCAGCAGCTTTGTGGCTGACACCGGGGAGCTGTTTTTT.

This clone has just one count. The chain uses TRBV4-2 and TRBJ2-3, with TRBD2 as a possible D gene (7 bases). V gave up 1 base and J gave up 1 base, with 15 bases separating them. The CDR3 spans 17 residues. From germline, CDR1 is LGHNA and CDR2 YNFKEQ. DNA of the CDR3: TGTGCCAGCAGCCAAGCTAGAGGGGGGAGGGGCACAGATACGCAGTATTTT. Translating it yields CASSQARGGRGTDTQYF.

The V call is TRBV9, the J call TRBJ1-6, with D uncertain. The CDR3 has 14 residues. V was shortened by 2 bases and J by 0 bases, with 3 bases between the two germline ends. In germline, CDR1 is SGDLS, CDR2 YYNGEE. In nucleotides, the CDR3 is TGTGCCAGCAGCGTGAGCTCCTATAATTCACCCCTCCACTTT. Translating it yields CASSVSSYNSPLHF.

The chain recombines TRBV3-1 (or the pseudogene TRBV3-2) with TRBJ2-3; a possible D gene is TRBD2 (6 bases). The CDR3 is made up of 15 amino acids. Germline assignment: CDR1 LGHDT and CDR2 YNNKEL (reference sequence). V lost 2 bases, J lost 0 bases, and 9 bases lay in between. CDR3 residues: CASSQPGGSTDTQYF. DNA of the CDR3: TGTGCCAGCAGCCAACCTGGGGGGAGCACAGATACGCAGTATTTT.

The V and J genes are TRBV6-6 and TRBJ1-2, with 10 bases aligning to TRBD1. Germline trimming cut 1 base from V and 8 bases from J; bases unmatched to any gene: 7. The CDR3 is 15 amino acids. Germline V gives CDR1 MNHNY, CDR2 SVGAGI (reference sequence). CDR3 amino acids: CASSYFPGTGEGYTF. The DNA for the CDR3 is TGTGCCAGCAGTTACTTCCCCGGGACAGGGGAAGGCTACACCTTC.

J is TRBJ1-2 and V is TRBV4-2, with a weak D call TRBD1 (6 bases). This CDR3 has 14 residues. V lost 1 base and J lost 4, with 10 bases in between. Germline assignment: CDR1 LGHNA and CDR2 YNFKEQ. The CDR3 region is CASSQGQAGYGYTF. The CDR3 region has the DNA TGTGCCAGCAGCCAAGGACAGGCTGGCTATGGCTACACCTTC.

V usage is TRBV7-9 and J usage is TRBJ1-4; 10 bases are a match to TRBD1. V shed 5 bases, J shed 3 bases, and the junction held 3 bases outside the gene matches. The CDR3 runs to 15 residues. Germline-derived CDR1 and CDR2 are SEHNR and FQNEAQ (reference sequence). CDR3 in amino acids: CASSAGQGSNEKLFF. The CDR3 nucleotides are TGTGCCAGCAGCGCGGGACAGGGGTCTAATGAAAAACTGTTTTTT. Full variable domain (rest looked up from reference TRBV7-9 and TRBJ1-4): DTGVSQNPRHKITKRGQNVTFRCDPISEHNRLYWYRQTLGQGPEFLTYFQNEAQLEKSRLLSDRFSAERPKGSFSTLEIQRTEQGDSAMYLCASSAGQGSNEKLFFGSGTQLSVL.

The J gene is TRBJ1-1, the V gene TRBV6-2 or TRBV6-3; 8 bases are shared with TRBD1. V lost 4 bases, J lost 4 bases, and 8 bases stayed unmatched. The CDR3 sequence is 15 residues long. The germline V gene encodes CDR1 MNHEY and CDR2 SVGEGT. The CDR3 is CASSFHRGRGTEAFF. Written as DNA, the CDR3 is TGTGCCAGCAGTTTCCACAGGGGGAGAGGCACTGAAGCTTTCTTT.

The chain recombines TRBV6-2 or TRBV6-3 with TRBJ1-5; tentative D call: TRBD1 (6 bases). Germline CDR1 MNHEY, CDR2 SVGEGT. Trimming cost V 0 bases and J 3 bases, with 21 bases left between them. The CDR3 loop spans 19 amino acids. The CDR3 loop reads CASSYSNQVRGTFNQPQHF. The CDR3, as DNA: TGTGCCAGCAGTTACTCGAATCAAGTGAGGGGGACCTTCAATCAGCCCCAGCATTTT.

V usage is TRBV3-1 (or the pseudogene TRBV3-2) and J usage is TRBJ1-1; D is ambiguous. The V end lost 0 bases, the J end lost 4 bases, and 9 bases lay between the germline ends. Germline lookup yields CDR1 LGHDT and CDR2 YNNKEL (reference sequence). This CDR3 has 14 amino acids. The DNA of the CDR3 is TGTGCCAGCAGCCAAGAACGCGGTCTCACTGAAGCTTTCTTT. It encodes CASSQERGLTEAFF.

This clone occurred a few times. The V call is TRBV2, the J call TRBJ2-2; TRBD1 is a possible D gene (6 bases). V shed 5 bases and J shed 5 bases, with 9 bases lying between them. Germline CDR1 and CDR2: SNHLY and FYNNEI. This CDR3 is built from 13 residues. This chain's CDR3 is CASSTRGTGELFF. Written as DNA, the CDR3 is TGTGCCAGCAGTACCAGGGGAACCGGGGAGCTGTTTTTT.